Sequencing of this TCR beta chain was carried out in a study of blood T cell repertoires in COVID-19. Study-wide background: Sites in the United States, Italy and Spain provided acute and convalescent COVID-19 samples. PBMCs, B-cell-depleted T cells, or T cells were the source of the cDNA or gDNA that made up the material.

Of note for this clone: Germline is not matched at one junction end, which may reflect a read error.

Under the authors' procedure: Reference gene primer amplification yielded estimated nucleated cell counts. Profiled with immunoSEQ multiplex PCR; TCRdb holds only in-frame clones, not every one. The V and J calls and clone size were taken over from that table, and D and trimming were inferred from the DNA. The sample gives around 330,000 clones, approximately 90% of which show up once; 3.5% to 4% is in the top ten. This clonotype originated in a woman between 50 and 59 years old with active or convalescent COVID-19. The specimen was peripheral blood.

The CDR3 DNA sequence: TGTGCTAGCAGCTTAACTTTCGGGGACAATGAGCAGTTCTTC. As protein: CASSLTFGDNEQFF. The chain couples TRBV7-7 to TRBJ2-1; tentatively, D is TRBD2 (5 bases). The CDR3 totals 14 residues. Germline CDR1 SSHAT, CDR2 FNYEAQ (reference sequence). Based on the CDR3 plus reference TRBV7-7 and TRBJ2-1, the full variable domain is GAGVSQSPRYKVTKRGQDVTLRCDPISSHATLYWYQQALGQGPEFLTYFNYEAQPDKSGLPSDRFSAERPEGSISTLTIQRTEQRDSAMYRCASSLTFGDNEQFFGPGTRLTVL.